One and the same sample provided the 22 T cell receptor beta chains below, sequenced in a study of identical twins. Each CDR3 protein gets one entry after TCRdb re-called the 5' RACE reads with MiXCR. The sample holds 500,000 or so distinct CDR3 sequences; 11% to 15% are singletons and the top ten take about 0.54%. The same data also contributed to another study, on yellow fever vaccine responses in identical twins.

The sample taken for sequencing was CD4+ T cells sorted from blood. These receptors originate from a woman aged 18-29 years in good health.

This clonotype was picked up one time. The chain has TRBV5-1 and TRBJ2-2; TRBD1 aligns across 10 bases. The CDR3 consists of 16 residues. With V trimmed by 5 bases and J by 5 bases, 9 bases remained unmatched. Germline CDR1 and CDR2: SGHRS and YFSETQ. CDR3 loop: CASSFTTGGVTGELFF. In DNA, the CDR3 is TGCGCCAGCAGTTTCACGACAGGGGGCGTTACCGGGGAGCTGTTTTTT.

The V gene is TRBV3-1, the J gene TRBJ2-2; no definite D call. Germline-derived CDR1 and CDR2 are LGHDT and YNNKEL (reference sequence). Trimming took off 1 base at V and 2 bases at J, with 11 bases between the two ends. This CDR3 contains 16 residues. CDR3 coding DNA: TGTGCCAGCAGCCAAGGGCCAGCTACTAACACCGGGGAGCTGTTTTTT. Encoded protein: CASSQGPATNTGELFF.

CDR3 DNA sequence: TGTGCCAGCTCGCGCGGGACAGGAAAAAACCATGAGCAGTTCTTC. Translating gives CASSRGTGKNHEQFF. This chain uses TRBV18 with TRBJ2-1, with 8 bases lining up with TRBD1. The germline V gene encodes CDR1 KGHSH and CDR2 LQKENI. V shed 6 bases, J shed 8 bases, and the junction held 12 bases outside the gene matches. This CDR3 is 15 amino acids long.

The V call is TRBV4-2, the J call TRBJ2-7; D possibly corresponds to TRBD2 (5 bases). V dropped 1 base and J dropped 2 bases, with 12 bases sitting between them. Germline CDR1 LGHNA, CDR2 YNFKEQ. The CDR3 runs to 15 residues. The CDR3 loop reads CASSQGGAGTYEQYF. CDR3 in DNA: TGTGCCAGCAGCCAAGGAGGTGCCGGGACCTACGAGCAGTACTTC.

This clonotype was seen only a few times. The chain links TRBV21-1 to TRBJ2-5; the table's D call TRBD2 went unverified against the DNA. TRBV21-1 is a pseudogene locus. This CDR3 contains 16 residues. The CDR3: CASSKFRIGGSETQYF. The CDR3 DNA reads TGTGCCAGCAGCAAGTTTCGGATTGGCGGGTCCGAGACCCAGTACTTC.

This clonotype was detected a few times. The chain links TRBV12-3 or TRBV12-4 to TRBJ1-6, with D perhaps matching TRBD1 (5 bases). Trimming pared 1 base from V and 4 bases from J, leaving 11 bases between. The CDR3 spans 16 residues. The CDR3 DNA is TGTGCCAGCAGTTTAGTGAGGGGACCTTATAATTCACCCCTCCACTTT. This encodes CASSLVRGPYNSPLHF.

The chain combines TRBV25-1 with TRBJ2-3; 8 bases line up with TRBD2. V lost 5 bases and J lost 2; bases outside the gene matches: 6. The CDR3 is made up of 15 amino acids. The V gene's germline CDR1 is MGHDK and CDR2 SYGVNS. The CDR3 DNA reads TGTGCCAGCAGTTCAACTAGCGGATTCACAGATACGCAGTATTTT. Protein product: CASSSTSGFTDTQYF.

The sample holds a few counts of this clonotype. The J gene is TRBJ2-2, the V gene TRBV2; 7 bases align to TRBD1. CDR1 is SNHLY and CDR2 is FYNNEI in the germline V gene. This CDR3 is built from 14 residues. J gave up 6 bases and V 5 bases, and 6 bases lay outside the gene matches. This chain's CDR3 is CASSRTGDAGELFF. The CDR3 DNA is TGTGCCAGCAGTCGTACAGGGGATGCCGGGGAGCTGTTTTTT.

The chain joins TRBV5-5 to TRBJ2-5; D is ambiguous. V shed 0 bases and J shed 5 bases, with 11 bases lying between them. The CDR3 covers 14 residues. In germline, CDR1 is SGHKS, CDR2 YYEKEE (reference sequence). The CDR3 loop reads CASSLDVTRETQYF. CDR3 DNA: TGTGCCAGCAGCTTGGACGTAACGCGGGAGACCCAGTACTTC. Full variable domain (rest looked up from reference TRBV5-5 and TRBJ2-5): DAGVTQSPTHLIKTRGQQVTLRCSPISGHKSVSWYQQVLGQGPQFIFQYYEKEERGRGNFPDRFSARQFPNYSSELNVNALLLGDSALYLCASSLDVTRETQYFGPGTRLLVL.

In its sample, this clonotype was seen a few times. The chain uses TRBV28 and TRBJ2-7; D is uncertain. The CDR3 runs 16 residues. Germline V gene data show CDR1 as MDHEN and CDR2 as SYDVKM. Trimming removed 6 bases at V and 1 base at J, with 19 bases between. CDR3 sequence reads: CASSPPTALRSYEQYF. The CDR3 DNA sequence: TGTGCCAGCAGCCCCCCAACAGCCTTAAGATCCTACGAGCAGTACTTC. Full variable domain (rest looked up from reference TRBV28 and TRBJ2-7): DVKVTQSSRYLVKRTGEKVFLECVQDMDHENMFWYRQDPGLGLRLIYFSYDVKMKEKGDIPEGYSVSREKKERFSLILESASTNQTSMYLCASSPPTALRSYEQYFGPGTRLTVT.

In its sample, this clonotype was seen a few times. This chain uses TRBV11-2 with TRBJ2-2, with D perhaps TRBD1 (6 bases). This CDR3 has 17 residues. Germline-derived CDR1 and CDR2 are SGHAT and FQNNGV. Trimming cost V 5 bases and J 2 bases, with 18 bases left between them. The CDR3 sequence is CASSLLGWTANTGELFF. In nucleotides, the CDR3 is TGTGCCAGCAGCCTTCTCGGATGGACAGCTAACACCGGGGAGCTGTTTTTT.

This clonotype occurred a few times. This sequence joins TRBV30 and TRBJ2-3; 9 bases are a match to TRBD2. This CDR3 is 16 amino acids long. The ends lost 0 bases at V and 4 bases at J; junction bases unmatched: 8. Germline V gives CDR1 GTSNPN, CDR2 SVGIG (reference sequence). The DNA of the CDR3 is TGTGCCTGGAGTGTATTTGGCGGGAGGGGCGCAGATACGCAGTATTTT. It codes for CAWSVFGGRGADTQYF.

The chain employs TRBV3-1 and TRBJ2-7; D uncertain. In germline, CDR1 is LGHDT, CDR2 YNNKEL (reference sequence). The V and J ends lost 1 base and 6 bases respectively, with 16 bases between them. The CDR3 is 15 residues long. The CDR3 sequence is CASSQAKGRTSEQYF. The CDR3, as DNA: TGTGCCAGCAGCCAAGCCAAGGGAAGAACCTCCGAGCAGTACTTC.

The CDR3, as DNA: TGTGCCAGCAGCGTAGCCGGACAGGGGGCTAACGAGCAGTACTTC. This codes for CASSVAGQGANEQYF. This chain connects TRBV9 to TRBJ2-7; 11 nucleotides match TRBD1. Germline assignment: CDR1 SGDLS and CDR2 YYNGEE. The V segment lost 0 bases and the J segment 5 bases; nucleotides outside the gene matches: 4. The CDR3 totals 15 residues.

This clonotype was picked up a small number of times. This sequence joins TRBV20-1 and TRBJ1-2; D call uncertain. Germline lookup yields CDR1 DFQATT and CDR2 SNEGSKA (reference sequence). Deletions cut 0 bases from V and 4 bases from J, with 12 bases between. The CDR3 is 14 residues long. CDR3 loop: CSARDPVLPYGYTF. The CDR3 nucleotides are TGCAGTGCTAGAGATCCTGTTTTACCCTATGGCTACACCTTC.

This chain uses TRBV12-3 or TRBV12-4 with TRBJ2-4; maybe TRBD2 (6 bases). The V gene lost 4 bases and the J gene lost 0 bases, with 7 bases spanning the gap. This CDR3 comprises 14 residues. The CDR3 reads CASSWGVAKNIQYF. Here the CDR3 DNA reads TGTGCCAGCAGTTGGGGGGTAGCCAAAAACATTCAGTACTTC.

The table lists this clonotype with a few counts. This sequence joins TRBV7-9 and TRBJ2-5; the match to TRBD1 covers 10 bases. The CDR3 is 15 residues long. Germline V gene lookup returns CDR1 SEHNR and CDR2 FQNEAQ (reference sequence). V was pared by 6 bases and J by 3 bases, with 7 bases of the junction left unmatched. Here the CDR3 reads CASRPTGGRKETQYF. CDR3 nucleotides: TGTGCCAGCAGACCGACAGGGGGCCGGAAAGAGACCCAGTACTTC. Full variable domain (remainder filled in from reference TRBV7-9 and TRBJ2-5): DTGVSQNPRHKITKRGQNVTFRCDPISEHNRLYWYRQTLGQGPEFLTYFQNEAQLEKSRLLSDRFSAERPKGSFSTLEIQRTEQGDSAMYLCASRPTGGRKETQYFGPGTRLLVL.

The rearrangement joins TRBV7-2 to TRBJ2-3; possibly TRBD1 or TRBD2 for D (5 bases each). Germline V gene sequence: CDR1 SGHTA, CDR2 FQGNSA. The CDR3 sequence is 14 residues long. V was clipped by 5 bases and J by 6 bases, with 15 bases between them. The CDR3 reads CASSQGPARDTQYF. CDR3 sequence (DNA): TGTGCCAGCAGCCAGGGACCCGCGAGGGATACGCAGTATTTT.

The rearrangement joins TRBV9 to TRBJ1-6; 7 bases align to TRBD1. V lost 3 bases and J lost 7; bases outside the gene matches: 7. The germline V gene encodes CDR1 SGDLS and CDR2 YYNGEE. This CDR3 has 15 residues. In DNA form, the CDR3 reads TGTGCCAGCAGCGCCCGACAGGGAGACAATTCACCCCTCCACTTT. It codes for CASSARQGDNSPLHF.

V and J are TRBV12-3 or TRBV12-4 and TRBJ2-7; TRBD1 matches 8 bases. This CDR3 region has 15 residues. The V segment lost 5 bases and the J segment 4 bases; nucleotides outside the gene matches: 10. As DNA, the CDR3 is TGTGCCAGCAGTCCCCGTAGACAGGGGAGGTACGAGCAGTACTTC. Its translation is CASSPRRQGRYEQYF.

This clonotype has just a few counts. The CDR3 DNA reads as TGCGCCAGCAGCCCCGGGACTAGCGGGAAGTCCTACAATGAGCAGTTCTTC. Encoded protein: CASSPGTSGKSYNEQFF. This sequence joins TRBV5-1 and TRBJ2-1, with TRBD2 matching over 13 bases. The ends lost 4 bases at V and 1 base at J; junction bases unmatched: 5. This CDR3 region has 17 residues. CDR1 SGHRS and CDR2 YFSETQ come from the germline V gene.

This sequence joins TRBV24-1 and TRBJ2-6; D is ambiguous. Trimming removed 1 base from V and 4 bases from J, with 13 bases in between. Germline-derived CDR1 and CDR2 are KGHDR and SFDVKD. CDR3 length: 17 residues. CDR3 coding DNA: TGTGCCACCAGTGATTTTCGGCCAGGTTCCGGGGCCAACGTCCTGACTTTC. This translates into CATSDFRPGSGANVLTF.